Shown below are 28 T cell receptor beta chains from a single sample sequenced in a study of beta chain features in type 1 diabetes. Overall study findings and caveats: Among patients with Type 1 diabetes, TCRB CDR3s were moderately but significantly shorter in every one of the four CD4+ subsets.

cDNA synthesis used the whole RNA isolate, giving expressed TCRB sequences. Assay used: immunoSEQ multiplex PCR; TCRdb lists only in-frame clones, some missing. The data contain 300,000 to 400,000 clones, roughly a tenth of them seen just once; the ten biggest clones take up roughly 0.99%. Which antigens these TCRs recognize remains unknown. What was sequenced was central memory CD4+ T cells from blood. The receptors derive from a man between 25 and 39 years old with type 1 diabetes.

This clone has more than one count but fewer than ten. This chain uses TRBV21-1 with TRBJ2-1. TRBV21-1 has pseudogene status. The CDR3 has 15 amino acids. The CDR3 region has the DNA TGTGCCAGCAGCAAATTCGAGAAATCGGTTGGGGAGCAGTTCTTC. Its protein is CASSKFEKSVGEQFF.

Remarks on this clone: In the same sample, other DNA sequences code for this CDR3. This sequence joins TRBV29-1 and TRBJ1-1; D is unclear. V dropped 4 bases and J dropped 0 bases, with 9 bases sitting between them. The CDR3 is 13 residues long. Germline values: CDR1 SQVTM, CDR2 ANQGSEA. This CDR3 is CSVVGQMNTEAFF. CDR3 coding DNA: TGCAGCGTTGTAGGGCAGATGAACACTGAAGCTTTCTTT. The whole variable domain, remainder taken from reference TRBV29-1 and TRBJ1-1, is SAVISQKPSRDICQRGTSLTIQCQVDSQVTMMFWYRQQPGQSLTLIATANQGSEATYESGFVIDKFPISRPNLTFSTLTVSNMSPEDSSIYLCSVVGQMNTEAFFGQGTRLTVV.

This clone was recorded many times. CDR3 DNA sequence: TGCAGTGCCCAGTACGATGAGCAGTTCTTC. Translated: CSAQYDEQFF. The chain recombines TRBV20-1 with TRBJ2-1; D is undetermined. V was trimmed by 6 bases and J by 8 bases, leaving 8 bases between them. Germline loops: CDR1 DFQATT, CDR2 SNEGSKA (reference sequence). The CDR3 sequence is 10 residues long.

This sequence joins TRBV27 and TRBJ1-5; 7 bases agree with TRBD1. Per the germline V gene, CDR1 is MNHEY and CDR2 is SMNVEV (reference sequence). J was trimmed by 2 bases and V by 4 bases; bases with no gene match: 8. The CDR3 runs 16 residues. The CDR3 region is CASSSHRGGGNQPQHF. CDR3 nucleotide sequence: TGTGCCAGCAGTTCTCACAGGGGTGGAGGCAATCAGCCCCAGCATTTT.

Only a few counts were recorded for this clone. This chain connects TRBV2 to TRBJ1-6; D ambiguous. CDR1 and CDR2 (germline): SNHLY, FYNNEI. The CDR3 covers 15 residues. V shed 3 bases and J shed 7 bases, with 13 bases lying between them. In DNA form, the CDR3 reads TGTGCCAGCAGTGAGTTCGCTTCACAGAATTCACCCCTCCACTTT. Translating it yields CASSEFASQNSPLHF. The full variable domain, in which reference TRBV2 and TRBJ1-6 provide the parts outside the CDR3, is EPEVTQTPSHQVTQMGQEVILRCVPISNHLYFYWYRQILGQKVEFLVSFYNNEISEKSEIFDDQFSVERPDGSNFTLKIRSTKLEDSAMYFCASSEFASQNSPLHFGNGTRLTVT.

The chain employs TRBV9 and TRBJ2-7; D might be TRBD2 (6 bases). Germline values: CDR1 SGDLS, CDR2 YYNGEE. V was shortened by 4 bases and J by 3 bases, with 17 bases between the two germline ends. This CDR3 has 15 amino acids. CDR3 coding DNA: TGTGCCAGCAGCCCTCGGGACTCCGGCCGCTACGAGCAGTACTTC. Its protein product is CASSPRDSGRYEQYF.

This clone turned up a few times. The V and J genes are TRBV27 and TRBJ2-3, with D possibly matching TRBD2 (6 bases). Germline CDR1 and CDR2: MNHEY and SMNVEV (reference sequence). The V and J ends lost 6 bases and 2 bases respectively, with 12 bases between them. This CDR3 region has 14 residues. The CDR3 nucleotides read TGTGCCAGCAGCCGGGGGAATCCCACAGATACGCAGTATTTT. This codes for CASSRGNPTDTQYF.

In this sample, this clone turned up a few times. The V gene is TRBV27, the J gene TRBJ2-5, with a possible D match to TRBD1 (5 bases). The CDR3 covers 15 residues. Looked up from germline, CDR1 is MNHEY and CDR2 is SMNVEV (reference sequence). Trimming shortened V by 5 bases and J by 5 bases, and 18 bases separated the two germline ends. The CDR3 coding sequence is TGTGCCAGCAGTCCTAGGGCAGGGTTTGGGGAGACCCAGTACTTC. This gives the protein CASSPRAGFGETQYF.

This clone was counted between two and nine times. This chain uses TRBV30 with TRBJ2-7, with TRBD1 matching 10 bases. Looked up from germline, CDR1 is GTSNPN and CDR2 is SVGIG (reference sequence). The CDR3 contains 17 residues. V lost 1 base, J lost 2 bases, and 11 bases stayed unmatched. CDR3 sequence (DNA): TGTGCCTGGAGTGCTCGGTCCGGGACAGGGGTCGCCTACGAGCAGTACTTC. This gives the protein CAWSARSGTGVAYEQYF.

CDR3 in DNA: TGCGCCAGCAGCTTGGGCGGGGTTGAGGAGCAGTACTTC. This gives the protein CASSLGGVEEQYF. This chain uses TRBV5-1 with TRBJ2-7, with a weak D call TRBD2 (6 bases). V shed 0 bases and J shed 7 bases, with 11 bases lying between them. Germline V gene data show CDR1 as SGHRS and CDR2 as YFSETQ. CDR3 size: 13 residues.

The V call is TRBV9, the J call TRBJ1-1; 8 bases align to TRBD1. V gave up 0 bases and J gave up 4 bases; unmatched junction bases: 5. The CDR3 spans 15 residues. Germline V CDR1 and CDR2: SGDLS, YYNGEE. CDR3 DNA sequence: TGTGCCAGCAGCGTAGGGACAGGGCCAGGCACTGAAGCTTTCTTT. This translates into CASSVGTGPGTEAFF.

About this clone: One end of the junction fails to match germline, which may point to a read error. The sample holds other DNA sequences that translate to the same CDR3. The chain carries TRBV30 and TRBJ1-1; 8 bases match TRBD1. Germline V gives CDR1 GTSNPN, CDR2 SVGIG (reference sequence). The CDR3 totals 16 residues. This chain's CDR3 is CAWSNKQGARDTEAFF. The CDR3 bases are TGTGCCTGGAGCAATAAGCAGGGGGCGCGGGACACTGAAGCCTTCTTT.

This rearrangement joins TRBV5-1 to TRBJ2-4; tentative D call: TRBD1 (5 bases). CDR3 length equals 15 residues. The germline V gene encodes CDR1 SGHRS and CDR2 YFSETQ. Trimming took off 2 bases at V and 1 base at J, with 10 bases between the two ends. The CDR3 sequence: CASSLSGSAKNIQYF. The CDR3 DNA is TGCGCCAGCAGCTTATCAGGGTCGGCCAAAAACATTCAGTACTTC.

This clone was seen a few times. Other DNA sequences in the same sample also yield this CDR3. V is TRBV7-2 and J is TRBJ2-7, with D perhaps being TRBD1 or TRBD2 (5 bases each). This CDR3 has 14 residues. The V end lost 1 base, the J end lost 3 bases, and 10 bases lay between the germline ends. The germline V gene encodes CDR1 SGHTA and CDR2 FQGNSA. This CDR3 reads CASSLGDGFYEQYF. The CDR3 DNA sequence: TGTGCCAGCAGCTTAGGGGACGGTTTCTACGAGCAGTACTTC.

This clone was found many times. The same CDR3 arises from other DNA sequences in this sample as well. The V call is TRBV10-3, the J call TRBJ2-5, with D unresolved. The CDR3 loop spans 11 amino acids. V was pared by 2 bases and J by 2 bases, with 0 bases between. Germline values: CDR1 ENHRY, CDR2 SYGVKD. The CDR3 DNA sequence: TGTGCCATCAGTGAGCAAGAGACCCAGTACTTC. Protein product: CAISEQETQYF.

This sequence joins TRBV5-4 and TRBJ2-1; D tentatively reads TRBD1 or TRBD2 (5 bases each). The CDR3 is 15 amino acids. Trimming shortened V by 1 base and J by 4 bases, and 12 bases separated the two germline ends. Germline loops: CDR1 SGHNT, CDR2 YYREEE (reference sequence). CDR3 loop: CASSLLGALYNEQFF. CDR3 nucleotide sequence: TGTGCCAGCAGCTTGCTCGGGGCCCTATACAATGAGCAGTTCTTC.

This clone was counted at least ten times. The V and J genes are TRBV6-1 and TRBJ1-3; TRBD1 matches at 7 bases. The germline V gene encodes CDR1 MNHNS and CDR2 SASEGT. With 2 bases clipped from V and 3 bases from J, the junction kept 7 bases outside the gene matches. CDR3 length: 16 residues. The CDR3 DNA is TGTGCCAGCAGTGAATTACAGGGGCGCGGTGGAAACACCATATATTTT. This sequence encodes CASSELQGRGGNTIYF.

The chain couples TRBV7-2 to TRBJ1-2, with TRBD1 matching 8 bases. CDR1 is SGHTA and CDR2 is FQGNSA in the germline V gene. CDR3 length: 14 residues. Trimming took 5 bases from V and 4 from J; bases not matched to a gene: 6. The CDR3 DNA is TGTGCCAGCAGCCCGGACAGGGCTCGCTATGGCTACACCTTC. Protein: CASSPDRARYGYTF.

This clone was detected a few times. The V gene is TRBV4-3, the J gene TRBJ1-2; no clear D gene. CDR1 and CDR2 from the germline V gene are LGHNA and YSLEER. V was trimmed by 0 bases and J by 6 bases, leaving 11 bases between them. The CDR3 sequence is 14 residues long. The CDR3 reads CASSQDQSFHGYTF. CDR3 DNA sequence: TGCGCCAGCAGCCAAGATCAGTCCTTCCATGGCTACACCTTC.

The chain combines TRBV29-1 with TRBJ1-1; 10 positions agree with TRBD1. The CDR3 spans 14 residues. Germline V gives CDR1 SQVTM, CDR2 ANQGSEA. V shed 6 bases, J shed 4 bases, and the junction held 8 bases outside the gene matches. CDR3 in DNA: TGCAGCGTAACTCCGGGACAGGGGTTCACTGAAGCTTTCTTT. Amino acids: CSVTPGQGFTEAFF.

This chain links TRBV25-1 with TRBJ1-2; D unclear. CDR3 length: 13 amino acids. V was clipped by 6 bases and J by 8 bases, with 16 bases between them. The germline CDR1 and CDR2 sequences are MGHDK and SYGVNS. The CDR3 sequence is CASRGFGLGGYTF. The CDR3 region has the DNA TGTGCCAGCAGGGGCTTTGGCTTGGGGGGCTACACCTTC.

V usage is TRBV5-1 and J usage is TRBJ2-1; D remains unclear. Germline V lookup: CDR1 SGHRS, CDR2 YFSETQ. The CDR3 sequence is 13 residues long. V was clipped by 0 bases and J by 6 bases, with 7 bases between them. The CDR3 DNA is TGCGCCAGCAGCTTGGGATCCCCCAATGAGCAGTTCTTC. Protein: CASSLGSPNEQFF.

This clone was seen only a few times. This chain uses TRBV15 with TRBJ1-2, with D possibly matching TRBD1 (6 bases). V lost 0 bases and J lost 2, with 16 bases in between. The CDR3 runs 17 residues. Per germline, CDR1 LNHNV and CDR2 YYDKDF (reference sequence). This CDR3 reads CATSREGRNRVNYGYTF. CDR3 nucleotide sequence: TGTGCCACCAGCAGAGAGGGTAGGAACAGGGTAAACTATGGCTACACCTTC.

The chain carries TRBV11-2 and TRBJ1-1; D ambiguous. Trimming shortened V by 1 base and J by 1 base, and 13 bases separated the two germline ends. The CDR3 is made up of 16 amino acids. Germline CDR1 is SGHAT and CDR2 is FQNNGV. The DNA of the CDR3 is TGTGCCAGCAGCTTAGCTCCATTTCATACGAACACTGAAGCTTTCTTT. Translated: CASSLAPFHTNTEAFF.

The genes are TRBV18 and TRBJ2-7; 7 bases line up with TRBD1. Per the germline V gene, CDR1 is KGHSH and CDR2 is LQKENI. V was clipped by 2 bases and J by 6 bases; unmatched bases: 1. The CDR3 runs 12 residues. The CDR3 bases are TGTGCCAGCTCACCATGGACAGGCGAGCAGTACTTC. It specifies CASSPWTGEQYF.

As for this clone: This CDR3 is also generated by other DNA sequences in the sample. The CDR3 DNA follows: TGTGCCAGCTCACCGCGGCGGGGCCAAGAGACCCAGTACTTC. Encoded protein: CASSPRRGQETQYF. This sequence joins TRBV18 and TRBJ2-5; perhaps TRBD2 as D (6 bases). Germline V CDR1 and CDR2: KGHSH, LQKENI. CDR3 size: 14 residues. The ends were cut back, 3 bases at V and 1 base at J, with 9 bases in the middle.

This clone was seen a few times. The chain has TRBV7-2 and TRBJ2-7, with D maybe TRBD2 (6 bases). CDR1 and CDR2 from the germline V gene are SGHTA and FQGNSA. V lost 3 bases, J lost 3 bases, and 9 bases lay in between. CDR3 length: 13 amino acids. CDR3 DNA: TGTGCCAGCAGCTTGATAGCGGACTACGAGCAGTACTTC. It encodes CASSLIADYEQYF.

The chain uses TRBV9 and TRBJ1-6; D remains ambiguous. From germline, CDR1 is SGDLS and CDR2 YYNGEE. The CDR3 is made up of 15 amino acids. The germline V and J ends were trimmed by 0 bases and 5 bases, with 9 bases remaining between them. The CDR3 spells CASSVDWGNNSPLHF. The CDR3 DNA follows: TGTGCCAGCAGCGTAGACTGGGGTAATAATTCACCCCTCCACTTT.